The clone carrying this TCR beta chain was counted many times. Antigen unknown. RNA transcripts were the template for amplifying TCR beta CDR3 regions. A set of HTBI primers served as the primers for a first-round RT-PCR of the TCR CDR3. TCRdb passed the multiplex PCR reads through MiXCR, listing each CDR3 protein once. The sample records around 420,000 distinct CDR3 sequences, 15% to 18% being singletons. These data come from a study of T cells in Graves' hyperthyroidism and ophthalmopathy. The study excluded patients with uncontrolled infection, other autoimmune disease, pregnancy or lactation. The study, taken as a whole, reports: Onset of ophthalmopathy came a median roughly 6.5 months after the model predicted it.

Sequenced: blood. This sequence was found in a woman aged 18-29 years with Graves' hyperthyroidism.

DNA of the CDR3: TGTGCCAGCAGCAAATTAGGACAGGGGTCGTGGAATGAGCAGTTCTTC. The encoded protein is CASSKLGQGSWNEQFF. The V gene is TRBV11-2, the J gene TRBJ2-1; 9 bases are a match to TRBD1. Germline assignment: CDR1 SGHAT and CDR2 FQNNGV. V lost 5 bases, J lost 7 bases, and 12 bases stayed unmatched. The CDR3 totals 16 residues.